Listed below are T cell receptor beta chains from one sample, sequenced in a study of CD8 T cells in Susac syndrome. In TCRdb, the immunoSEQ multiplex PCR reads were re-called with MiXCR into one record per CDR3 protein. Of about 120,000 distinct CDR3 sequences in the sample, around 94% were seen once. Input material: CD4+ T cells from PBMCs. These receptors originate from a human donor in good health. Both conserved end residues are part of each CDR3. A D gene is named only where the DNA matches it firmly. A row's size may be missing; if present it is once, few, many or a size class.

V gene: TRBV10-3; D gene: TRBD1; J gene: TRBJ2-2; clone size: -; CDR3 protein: CAISVKPGQEPNTGELFF; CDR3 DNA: TGTGCCATCAGTGTCAAGCCGGGACAGGAGCCGAACACCGGGGAGCTGTTTTTT
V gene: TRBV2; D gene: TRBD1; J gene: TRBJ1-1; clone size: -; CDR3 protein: CASSPDRGEAFF; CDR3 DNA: TGTGCCAGCAGCCCGGACAGGGGAGAAGCTTTCTTT
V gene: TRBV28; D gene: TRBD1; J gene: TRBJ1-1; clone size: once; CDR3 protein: CASRTGVNSEAFF; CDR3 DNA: TGTGCCAGCAGGACAGGGGTGAATTCTGAAGCTTTCTTT
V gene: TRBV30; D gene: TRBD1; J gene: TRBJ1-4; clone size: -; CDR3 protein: CAWSGGTAINEKLFF; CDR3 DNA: TGTGCCTGGAGTGGCGGGACAGCGATTAATGAAAAACTGTTTTTT
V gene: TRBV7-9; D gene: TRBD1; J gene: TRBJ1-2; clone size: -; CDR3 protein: CASSLGQGDGYTF; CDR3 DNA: TGTGCCAGCAGCCTTGGACAGGGGGATGGCTACACCTTC
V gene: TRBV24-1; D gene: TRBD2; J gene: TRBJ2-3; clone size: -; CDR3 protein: CATSGQGLSTDTQYF; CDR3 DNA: TGTGCCACCAGTGGCCAGGGACTAAGCACAGATACGCAGTATTTT
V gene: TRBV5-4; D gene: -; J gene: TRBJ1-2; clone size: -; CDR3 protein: CASSADGQILYGYSYTF; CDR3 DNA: TGTGCCAGCAGCGCCGACGGGCAGATCCTCTATGGCTACAGCTACACCTTC
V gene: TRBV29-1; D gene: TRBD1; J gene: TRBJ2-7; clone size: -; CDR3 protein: CSVESQGVGAYEQYF; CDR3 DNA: TGCAGCGTTGAATCACAGGGGGTCGGGGCCTACGAGCAGTACTTC
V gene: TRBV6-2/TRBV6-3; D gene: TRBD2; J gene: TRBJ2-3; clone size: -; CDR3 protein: CASTKRGLAGTDTQYF; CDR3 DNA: TGTGCCAGCACCAAAAGGGGACTAGCGGGCACAGATACGCAGTATTTT
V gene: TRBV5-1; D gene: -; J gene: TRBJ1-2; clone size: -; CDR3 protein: CASSLARGAEDGYTF; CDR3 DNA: TGCGCCAGCAGCTTGGCTCGGGGGGCCGAGGATGGCTACACCTTC
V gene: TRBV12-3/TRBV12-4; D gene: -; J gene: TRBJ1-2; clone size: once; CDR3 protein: CASSLDRVVGYTF; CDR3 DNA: TGTGCCAGCAGTTTAGACAGGGTAGTTGGCTACACCTTC
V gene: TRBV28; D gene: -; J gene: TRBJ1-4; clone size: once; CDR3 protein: CASSLGPLQGANEKLFF; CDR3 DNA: TGTGCCAGCAGTTTAGGCCCGCTCCAAGGGGCTAATGAAAAACTGTTTTTT
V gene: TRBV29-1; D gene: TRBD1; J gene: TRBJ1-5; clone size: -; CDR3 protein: CSVATGTGVNQPQHF; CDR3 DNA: TGCAGCGTCGCGACCGGGACAGGGGTGAATCAGCCCCAGCATTTT
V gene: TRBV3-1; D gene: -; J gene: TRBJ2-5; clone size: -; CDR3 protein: CASSQREETQYF; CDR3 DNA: TGTGCCAGCAGCCAAAGAGAAGAGACCCAGTACTTC
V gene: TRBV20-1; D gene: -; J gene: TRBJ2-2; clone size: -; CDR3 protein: CSARGPGLPLAGELFF; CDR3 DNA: TGCAGTGCTAGAGGTCCGGGACTTCCTCTAGCCGGGGAGCTGTTTTTT
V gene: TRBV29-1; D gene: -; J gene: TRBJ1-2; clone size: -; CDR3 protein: CSVEKPTGISRGYTF; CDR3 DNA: TGCAGCGTTGAAAAACCCACAGGGATTTCTCGCGGCTACACCTTC
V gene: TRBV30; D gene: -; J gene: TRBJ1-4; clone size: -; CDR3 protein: CAWSVFDRTNEKLFF; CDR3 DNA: TGTGCCTGGAGTGTATTTGACAGGACTAATGAAAAACTGTTTTTT
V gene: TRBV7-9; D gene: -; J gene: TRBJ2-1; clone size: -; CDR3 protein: CASSPPQQQYNEQFF; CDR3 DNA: TGTGCCAGCAGCCCACCTCAGCAGCAGTACAATGAGCAGTTCTTC
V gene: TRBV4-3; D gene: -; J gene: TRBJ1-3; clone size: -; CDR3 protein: CASSQDSLSSGNTIYF; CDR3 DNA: TGCGCCAGCAGCCAAGACAGCTTGAGCTCTGGAAACACCATATATTTT
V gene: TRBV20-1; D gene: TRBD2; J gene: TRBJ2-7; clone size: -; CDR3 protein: CSATPGLAGDYEQYF; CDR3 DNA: TGCAGTGCCACACCAGGACTAGCGGGAGACTACGAGCAGTACTTC
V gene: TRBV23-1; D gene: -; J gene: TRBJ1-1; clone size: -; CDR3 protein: CASSQWGSGARRTEAFF; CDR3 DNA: TGCGCCAGCAGTCAATGGGGGTCGGGGGCCAGGAGGACTGAAGCTTTCTTT
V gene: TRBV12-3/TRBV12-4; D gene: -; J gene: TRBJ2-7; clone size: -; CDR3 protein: CASRDNTRGPHEQYF; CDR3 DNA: TGTGCCAGCAGGGACAACACCAGGGGACCCCACGAGCAGTACTTC
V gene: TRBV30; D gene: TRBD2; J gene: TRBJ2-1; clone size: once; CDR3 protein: CAWSGLVGLAGQNEQFF; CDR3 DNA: TGTGCCTGGAGTGGTCTGGTTGGACTAGCGGGACAGAATGAGCAGTTCTTC
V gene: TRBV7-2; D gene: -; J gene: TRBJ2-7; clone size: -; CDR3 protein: CASSLAVGGGFEYEQYF; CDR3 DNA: TGTGCCAGCAGCTTAGCGGTGGGCGGGGGCTTTGAGTACGAGCAGTACTTC
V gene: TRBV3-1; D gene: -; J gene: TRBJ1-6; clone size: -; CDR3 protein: CASSQANSPLHF; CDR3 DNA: TGTGCCAGCAGCCAAGCGAATTCACCCCTCCACTTT
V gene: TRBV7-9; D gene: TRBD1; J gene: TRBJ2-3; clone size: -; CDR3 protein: CASSRGTGADTPFTDTQYF; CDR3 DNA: TGTGCCAGCAGCCGCGGGACAGGCGCTGACACCCCTTTCACAGATACGCAGTATTTT
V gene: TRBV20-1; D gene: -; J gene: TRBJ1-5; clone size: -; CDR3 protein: CSARASLQPQHF; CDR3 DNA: TGCAGTGCTAGAGCATCTTTGCAGCCCCAGCATTTT
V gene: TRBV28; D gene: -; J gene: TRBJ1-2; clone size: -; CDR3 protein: CASSLSRTRYGYTF; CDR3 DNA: TGTGCCAGCAGTTTATCCAGAACTAGATATGGCTACACCTTC
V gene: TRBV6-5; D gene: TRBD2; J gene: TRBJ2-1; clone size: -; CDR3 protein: CASSNSLAGSYNEQFF; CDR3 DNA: TGTGCCAGCAGTAATTCGCTAGCGGGATCCTACAATGAGCAGTTCTTC
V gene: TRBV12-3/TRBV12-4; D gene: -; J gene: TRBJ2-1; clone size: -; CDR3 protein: CASSSAVAGTNEQFF; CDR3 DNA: TGTGCCAGCAGTTCCGCGGTGGCGGGAACTAATGAGCAGTTCTTC
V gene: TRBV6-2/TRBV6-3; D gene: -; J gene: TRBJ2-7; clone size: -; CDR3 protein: CASIRPMGDSYEQYF; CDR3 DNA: TGTGCCAGCATCCGACCGATGGGGGACTCCTACGAGCAGTACTTC
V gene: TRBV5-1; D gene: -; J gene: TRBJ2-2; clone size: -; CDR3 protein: CASSPLAANTGELFF; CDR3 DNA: TGCGCCAGCAGCCCATTGGCCGCGAACACCGGGGAGCTGTTTTTT
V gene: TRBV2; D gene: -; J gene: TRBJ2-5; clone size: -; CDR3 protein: CASSQGIYQETQYF; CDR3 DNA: TGTGCCAGCAGTCAAGGGATTTACCAAGAGACCCAGTACTTC
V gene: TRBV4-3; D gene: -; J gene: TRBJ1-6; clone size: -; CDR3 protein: CASSLSPDGGGSYNSPLHF; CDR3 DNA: TGCGCCAGCAGCCTTTCCCCGGACGGAGGGGGCTCCTATAATTCACCCCTCCACTTT
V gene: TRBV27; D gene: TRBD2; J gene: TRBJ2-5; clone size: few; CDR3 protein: CASSLREGETQYF; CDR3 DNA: TGTGCCAGCAGTTTAAGGGAGGGGGAGACCCAGTACTTC
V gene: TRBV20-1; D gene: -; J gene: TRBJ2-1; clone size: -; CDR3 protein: CSAPLGGNEQFF; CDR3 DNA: TGCAGTGCTCCGTTGGGGGGCAATGAGCAGTTCTTC
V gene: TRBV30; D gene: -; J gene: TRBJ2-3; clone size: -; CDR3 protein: CAWNRAATDTQYF; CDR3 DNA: TGTGCCTGGAATCGGGCGGCTACAGATACGCAGTATTTT
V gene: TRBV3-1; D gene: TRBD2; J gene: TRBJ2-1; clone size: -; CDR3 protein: CASSHKILTSDEQFF; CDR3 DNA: TGTGCCAGCAGTCACAAGATTTTGACTAGCGATGAGCAGTTCTTC
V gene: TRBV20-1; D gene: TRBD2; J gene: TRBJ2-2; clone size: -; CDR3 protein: CSASLPGGRAAGELFF; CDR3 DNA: TGCAGTGCTAGCCTCCCTGGAGGGAGGGCCGCCGGGGAGCTGTTTTTT
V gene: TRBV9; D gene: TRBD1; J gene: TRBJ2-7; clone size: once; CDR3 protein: CASSVGVTGVYEQYF; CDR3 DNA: TGTGCCAGCAGCGTAGGCGTGACAGGGGTCTACGAGCAGTACTTC
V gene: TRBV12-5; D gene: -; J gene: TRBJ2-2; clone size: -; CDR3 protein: CASGLVLSTGELFF; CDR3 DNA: TGTGCTAGTGGTTTGGTATTGAGCACCGGGGAGCTGTTTTTT
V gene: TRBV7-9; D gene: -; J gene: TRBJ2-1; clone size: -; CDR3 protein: CASSSRDPQGF; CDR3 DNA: TGTGCCAGCAGCTCCCGGGACCCTCAAGGGTTC
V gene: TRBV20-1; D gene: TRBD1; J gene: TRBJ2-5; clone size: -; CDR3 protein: CSANDRVETQYF; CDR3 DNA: TGCAGTGCCAACGACAGGGTCGAGACCCAGTACTTC
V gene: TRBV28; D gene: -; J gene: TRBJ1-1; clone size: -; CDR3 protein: CASIKQGVNTEAFF; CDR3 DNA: TGTGCCAGCATCAAACAGGGAGTGAACACTGAAGCTTTCTTT
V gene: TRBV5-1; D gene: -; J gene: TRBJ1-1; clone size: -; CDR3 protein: CASSFSYGGVNTEAFF; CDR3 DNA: TGCGCCAGCAGCTTCTCCTATGGAGGGGTGAACACTGAAGCTTTCTTT
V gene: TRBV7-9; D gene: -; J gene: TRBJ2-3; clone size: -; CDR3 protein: CASSLANQGTTDTQYF; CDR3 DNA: TGTGCCAGCAGCTTAGCAAACCAGGGTACAACAGATACGCAGTATTTT
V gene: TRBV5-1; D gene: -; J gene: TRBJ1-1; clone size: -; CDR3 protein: CASSLSGTGLNTEAFF; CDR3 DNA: TGCGCCAGCAGCTTATCGGGAACAGGGCTGAACACTGAAGCTTTCTTT
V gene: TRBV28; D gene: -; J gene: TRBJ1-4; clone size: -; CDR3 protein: CASSAPGFNPTNEKLFF; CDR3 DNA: TGTGCCAGCAGTGCCCCTGGGTTCAACCCAACTAATGAAAAACTGTTTTTT
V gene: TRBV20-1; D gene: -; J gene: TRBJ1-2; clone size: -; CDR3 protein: CSAVGFGYTF; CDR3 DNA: TGCAGTGCGGTGGGATTTGGCTACACCTTC
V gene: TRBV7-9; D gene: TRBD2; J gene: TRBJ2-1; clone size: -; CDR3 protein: CASSLVTSGRRSYNEQFF; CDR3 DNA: TGTGCCAGCAGCTTAGTCACTAGCGGGAGGAGGTCCTACAATGAGCAGTTCTTC
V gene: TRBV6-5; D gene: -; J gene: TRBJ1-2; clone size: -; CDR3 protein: CASSYGGDYGYTF; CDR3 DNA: TGTGCCAGCAGTTACGGGGGGGACTATGGCTACACCTTC
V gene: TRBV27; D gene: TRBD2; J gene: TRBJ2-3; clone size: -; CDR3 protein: CASSLERERSADTQYF; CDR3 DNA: TGTGCCAGCAGTTTAGAGCGGGAGAGGAGTGCAGATACGCAGTATTTT
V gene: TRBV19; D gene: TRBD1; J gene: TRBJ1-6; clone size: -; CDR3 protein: CASSRDRRALHF; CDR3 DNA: TGTGCCAGTAGCCGGGACAGACGCGCCCTCCACTTT
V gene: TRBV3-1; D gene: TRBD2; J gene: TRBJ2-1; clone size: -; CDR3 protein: CASSPSGGNEQFF; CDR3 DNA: TGTGCCAGCAGCCCATCGGGGGGCAATGAGCAGTTCTTC
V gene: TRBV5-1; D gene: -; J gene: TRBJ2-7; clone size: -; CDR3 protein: CASSSDNGHHEQYF; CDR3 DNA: TGCGCCAGCAGCTCGGACAACGGGCACCACGAGCAGTACTTC